This entry lists 6 T cell receptor beta chains sequenced from one sample in a study of PD-1 blockade in classical Hodgkin lymphoma. The repertoire was sequenced with immunoSEQ multiplex PCR; TCRdb's copy has only in-frame clones and lacks some. The sample yields 50,000 or so clones, roughly 66% seen once. There was relapse after autologous stem cell transplantation in every patient, and there was variation in brentuximab vedotin exposure. Sequenced here: peripheral blood mononuclear cells (PBMCs), sampled before the second cycle of nivolumab. All receptors derive from a human donor with classical Hodgkin lymphoma.

This clone came up a few times. The chain links TRBV6-1 to TRBJ1-5; 9 positions match TRBD1. The trim removed 8 bases at V and 5 bases at J, leaving 10 bases unmatched. CDR1 is MNHNS and CDR2 is SASEGT in the germline V gene. The CDR3 runs 15 residues. CDR3: CASLYRDREYQPQHF. In DNA, the CDR3 is TGTGCCAGCTTATACCGGGACAGGGAGTATCAGCCCCAGCATTTT.

The chain employs TRBV6-6 and TRBJ1-1; D is perhaps TRBD1 (5 bases). There are 15 residues in the CDR3. Trimming took off 5 bases at V and 1 base at J, with 14 bases between the two ends. Germline V CDR1 and CDR2: MNHNY, SVGAGI (reference sequence). The CDR3 nucleotides read TGTGCCAGCAGTCGTTGGGACTCTTCGAACACTGAAGCTTTCTTT. It codes for CASSRWDSSNTEAFF.

V is TRBV4-3 and J is TRBJ2-1, with TRBD2 as a possible D gene (6 bases). The CDR3 is 15 residues long. The V gene lost 1 base and the J gene lost 3 bases, with 10 bases spanning the gap. Per the germline V gene, CDR1 is LGHNA and CDR2 is YSLEER. CDR3 sequence reads: CASSQGSSDYNEQFF. CDR3 DNA sequence: TGCGCCAGCAGCCAAGGGTCTAGCGACTACAATGAGCAGTTCTTC.

This clone was detected only a few times. The chain links TRBV19 to TRBJ1-1; 8 positions match TRBD1. Looked up from germline, CDR1 is LNHDA and CDR2 is SQIVND (reference sequence). The J segment lost 11 bases and the V segment lost 5 bases, leaving 13 bases of the junction unmatched. The CDR3 extends over 14 amino acids. CDR3 region: CASSQPGQDVRAFF. CDR3 in DNA: TGTGCCAGTAGTCAGCCGGGACAGGACGTTAGGGCTTTCTTT.

There are a few counts of this clone. An end of the junction does not agree with germline; a read error may underlie this. V gene TRBV5-4 combines with J gene TRBJ2-7; D call uncertain. CDR3 size: 14 residues. From germline, CDR1 is SGHNT and CDR2 YYREEE (reference sequence). The CDR3: CASRLDFLSYEQYF. The CDR3 DNA reads as TGTGCCAGCAGGTTGGATTTTTTATCCTACGAGCAGTACTTC.

The chain employs TRBV5-1 and TRBJ2-3; D is ambiguous. The CDR3 has 15 residues. Trimming left V 1 base short and J 0 bases short, with 9 bases between. Germline CDR1 SGHRS, CDR2 YFSETQ. The CDR3 DNA reads TGCGCCAGCAGCTTGACCGGGCCCAGCACAGATACGCAGTATTTT. Encoded protein: CASSLTGPSTDTQYF.